This T cell receptor (beta chain) comes out of a study of T-cell reconstitution after alpha-beta-depleted transplantation in children. This clonotype was seen many times. The germline V gene encodes CDR1 MNHNS and CDR2 SASEGT. V was clipped by 1 base and J by 8 bases, with 11 bases between them. This CDR3 region has 13 residues. TCRbeta library construction was performed incorporating unique molecular identifiers. TCRdb fed the PCR reads into MiXCR, producing one record per CDR3 protein. The sample contains 490,000 or so distinct CDR3 sequences, approximately 12% of which appear only once. The chain couples TRBV6-1 to TRBJ1-1; no clear D gene. The input for sequencing was PBMCs from the stem cell graft donor, taken from the stem cell graft. The source is a human donor who donated a stem cell graft to a child with combined immunodeficiency. In nucleotides, the CDR3 is TGTGCCAGCAGTGAAGACGAAGTAGACGAAGCTTTCTTT. Protein sequence: CASSEDEVDEAFF.